This T cell receptor (beta chain) was documented in a study of shared clonotypes between healthy human individuals (dated by TCRdb to 2020 to 2022). A note on the overall study: The cohort comprised a couple of women and a few men aged 18 to 49 years. For each donor, three plates each were used for CD4 naive and CD4 memory, two plates were used for CD8 naive, and one plate was used for CD8 memory. To estimate repertoire size and how much clonotype sharing occurs between individuals, the study deeply sequenced the blood TCR repertoires of roughly 5 healthy adults. To increase sequencing depth and limit assay-specific biases, different laboratories used diverse techniques to prepare libraries and sequence TCR repertoires. Between about 0.8 and 8.9 billion PBMCs per donor were obtained by leukapheresis.

The paper as a whole reports these results and caveats: Sampling was restricted to blood, and TCR repertoires in tissue are likely to differ from TCR repertoires in blood. Sharing across a handful of donors was observed for approximately 5% of naive CD4, under 4% of naive CD8, 2% to 2.5% of memory CD4, and less than 0.45% of memory CD8 clonotypes. The genetic and exposure-history diversity represented was limited by the small number of donors. Estimated clonotype richness was generally larger for naive than for memory subsets. Pairwise subsampling led to the expectation that sequencing depth would affect the degree of clonotype sharing among donors. Higher generation probabilities were observed for clonotypes shared by all four sorted-subset donors than for non-shared clonotypes. Incomplete sequencing was indicated by rarefaction of sorted-subset datasets, despite the large sequencing depth.

TCR CDR3 regions were amplified from genomic DNA by multiplex PCR using the deep immunoSEQ assay. Extracted genomic DNA from each cell subset was spread evenly across all wells of several immunoSEQ 96-well plates, with each plate serving as a replicate. For sorted subsets, about 200 ng genomic DNA, equal to 30,000 to 35,000 T cell genomes, was loaded into each replicate PCR. The purified libraries were quantified using a Qubit 3.0 fluorometer, sized with a Bioanalyzer 2100, and then quantified again using the KAPA Library Quantification kit. Every immunoSEQ 96-well plate was sequenced on a dedicated single-read 150-cycle Illumina NextSeq 550 flow cell. In the original analysis: The immunoSEQ output contained only junctional sequences without quality scores, so filtering could not match that applied to full-length reads. To assign V/J genes and CDR3, sequences were annotated using PyIR, a Python wrapper for IgBLAST v1.9, with IMGT germline references. Any read was removed if the V/J assignment was weak (E-value above 1e-6), the CDR3 was missing, or the read contained stop codons, out-of-frame junctions, or ambiguous translated residues. A V3J clonotype was defined by an identical inferred V gene, J gene, and CDR3 amino acid sequence. Percentage overlap between repertoires was calculated by dividing the number of shared unique clonotypes by the size of the smaller repertoire. Three approaches were used to assess repertoire richness: RTK rarefaction, the Chao1 estimator, and Recon v2.1 estimates of unobserved clonotypes. OLGA was used to compute generation probabilities for all TCRbeta clonotypes that the gDNA method yielded from a handful of donors. This is the immuneACCESS table as TCRdb keeps it, with only in-frame sequences that have V and J called. A part of the clones is gone; compared with another copy, unresolved V genes explain less than half, and the rest is unexplained. Clonal size and the V and J genes are those of that table, whereas D and trimming came from the DNA. The sample has millions of clones on record, 85% to 95% of them singletons. 1.7% of the sample is in the top ten clones.

CD8 naive samples were CD45RO-negative cells positively selected for CCR7, giving a CD45RA+CCR7+ population that excluded TemRA cells. Donors were healthy HIV-negative adults with no recently reported acute infections or vaccinations. Only Caucasian adults living in Nashville, Tennessee, USA were represented among the donors. Blood was obtained by leukapheresis, after which PBMCs were separated by Ficoll-Histopaque density gradient centrifugation and cryopreserved in liquid nitrogen vapor phase. Analytical flow cytometry was used to check the purity and quantity of every magnetically sorted T cell population. Genomic DNA was isolated from each sorted fraction and quantified by UV absorbance on a Nanodrop 2000c. In the case of this clone: Its binding antigen is unknown. Base qualities were left out, and no much larger clone turns up one base away.

CDR1 SEHNR and CDR2 FQNEAQ were looked up in the germline V gene (reference sequence). Reading from cysteine to phenylalanine, the CDR3 counts 16 amino acids. The only DNA kept is the CDR3, 48 bases in frame from the first base. V gives up 3 bases and J gives up 2 bases, and the segment between their germline ends measures 13 bases. The chain is assembled from TRBV7-9 and TRBJ1-4; tentative D gene TRBD1, with 6 bases matching. This TCR was sampled from a man younger than 35 in good health. Some clones in this sample may be carry-over from other donors' samples. The sequenced sample consisted of naive CD8+ T cells from PBMCs. What this sample's cell subset or site label stands for: CD45RA+CCR7+. The DNA reads TGTGCCAGCAGCTTTGGGGGCTCAGGCACTAATGAAAAACTGTTTTTT. Its protein product is CASSFGGSGTNEKLFF.